A single sample is the source of the 22 T cell receptor beta chains below, sequenced in a study of T cell repertoires in cytomegalovirus infection. TCRdb itself ran the reads through MiXCR, one entry per CDR3 protein. This sample has approximately 990,000 distinct CDR3 sequences, with roughly a third found just once. These receptors' antigens are unknown. The sequences come from cultured CD8+ T cells from PBMCs, collected from culture after CMV antigen stimulation. These receptors all come from a human donor in good health (CMV status not recorded). Some clones in this sample may be carry-over from other donors' samples.

The chain couples TRBV7-9 to TRBJ1-1; D is possibly TRBD1 (5 bases). The CDR3 runs 12 residues. Deletions cut 4 bases from V and 7 bases from J, with 10 bases between. The germline V gene encodes CDR1 SEHNR and CDR2 FQNEAQ (reference sequence). The CDR3 loop is CASSSPRGEAFF. Written as DNA, the CDR3 is TGTGCCAGCAGCTCCCCAAGGGGTGAAGCTTTCTTT. Full variable domain (remainder filled in from reference TRBV7-9 and TRBJ1-1): DTGVSQNPRHKITKRGQNVTFRCDPISEHNRLYWYRQTLGQGPEFLTYFQNEAQLEKSRLLSDRFSAERPKGSFSTLEIQRTEQGDSAMYLCASSSPRGEAFFGQGTRLTVV.

The V and J genes are TRBV12-3 or TRBV12-4 and TRBJ1-1; D unclear. V was cut by 3 bases and J by 5 bases, with 16 bases left in between. The CDR3 sequence is 15 residues long. CDR3 sequence (DNA): TGTGCCAGCAGTTTCCCGGGAGAGGGAACGACTGAAGCTTTCTTT. Protein sequence: CASSFPGEGTTEAFF.

The genes are TRBV5-6 and TRBJ2-7; 7 bases agree with TRBD2. With 4 bases clipped from V and 0 bases from J, the junction kept 7 bases outside the gene matches. Germline-derived CDR1 and CDR2 are SGHDT and YYEEEE. The length of the CDR3 is 15 residues. The CDR3 here is CASSNRGGPSYEQYV. In nucleotides, the CDR3 is TGTGCCAGCAGCAATCGCGGGGGTCCCTCCTACGAGCAGTACGTC.

A remark on this clonotype: A much bigger clone sits one base away, suggesting this may be a read error. The chain recombines TRBV4-1 with TRBJ1-5; D remains unclear. There are 15 residues in the CDR3. V shed 1 base and J shed 3 bases, with 10 bases lying between them. Germline V lookup: CDR1 MGHRA, CDR2 YSYEKL. CDR3 amino acids: CASSQGELDNQPQHF. The DNA for the CDR3 is TGCGCCAGCAGCCAAGGAGAATTGGACAATCAGCCCCAGCATTTT.

In this sample, this clonotype turned up once. V and J are TRBV27 and TRBJ2-7, with a tentative D call TRBD2 (6 bases). Looked up from germline, CDR1 is MNHEY and CDR2 is SMNVEV (reference sequence). V lost 5 bases, J lost 6 bases, and 17 bases lay in between. The CDR3 has 14 residues. The DNA for the CDR3 is TGTGCCAGCAGTCCCCGGGGAGGCCTCTGCGAGCAGTACGTC. Residues: CASSPRGGLCEQYV.

The rearrangement links TRBV19 to TRBJ1-5; D is unclear. V was shortened by 5 bases and J by 9 bases, with 11 bases between the two germline ends. Germline values: CDR1 LNHDA, CDR2 SQIVND (reference sequence). The CDR3 loop spans 12 amino acids. The CDR3 DNA follows: TGTGCCAGTAGTGTCCCCTATGGGCCCCAGCATTTT. Translated, it gives CASSVPYGPQHF.

This clonotype was detected only a few times. The chain has TRBV29-1 and TRBJ1-4; D gene unclear. This CDR3 spans 15 amino acids. The germline gives CDR1 SQVTM, CDR2 ANQGSEA. V was shortened by 1 base and J by 8 bases, with 17 bases between the two germline ends. The CDR3 loop reads CSVEGEGSEGEKLFF. CDR3 nucleotides: TGCAGCGTTGAAGGGGAGGGATCAGAGGGCGAAAAACTGTTTTTT.

The chain links TRBV27 to TRBJ1-3, with TRBD1 as a possible D gene (6 bases). V dropped 5 bases and J dropped 5 bases, with 16 bases sitting between them. The germline V gene encodes CDR1 MNHEY and CDR2 SMNVEV (reference sequence). This CDR3 has 15 amino acids. CDR3 protein: CASSPRGQIRNTIYF. The CDR3 region has the DNA TGTGCCAGCAGTCCGAGAGGACAGATCAGAAACACCATATATTTT.

In its sample, this clonotype was seen a few times. This chain links TRBV11-2 with TRBJ2-1; 12 nucleotides agree with TRBD2. The trim removed 1 base at V and 7 bases at J, leaving 8 bases unmatched. The CDR3 extends over 17 amino acids. Per germline, CDR1 SGHAT and CDR2 FQNNGV. The CDR3 bases are TGTGCCAGCAGCTTAGTAGACCTAGCGGGGGGGTATAATGAGCAGTTCTTC. It is translated as CASSLVDLAGGYNEQFF.

This rearrangement joins TRBV10-3 to TRBJ2-7; 9 bases align to TRBD2. CDR1 and CDR2 from the germline V gene are ENHRY and SYGVKD. V dropped 4 bases and J dropped 11; count of bases not matched to a gene: 9. CDR3 size: 13 residues. CDR3 loop: CAISAPGTSLEYF. The CDR3 DNA follows: TGTGCCATCAGTGCCCCTGGGACTAGCCTTGAGTACTTC.

This chain uses TRBV13 with TRBJ2-3; possibly TRBD2 for D (6 bases). V gave up 6 bases and J gave up 3 bases, with 16 bases separating them. The CDR3 spans 15 residues. Germline CDR1 is PRHDT and CDR2 is FYEKMQ (reference sequence). CDR3 coding DNA: TGTGCCAGCAGTCACCTAGGGACTTCGACAGATACGCAGTATTTT. Translation gives CASSHLGTSTDTQYF. The full variable domain, completed using reference TRBV13 and TRBJ2-3, is AAGVIQSPRHLIKEKRETATLKCYPIPRHDTVYWYQQGPGQDPQFLISFYEKMQSDKGSIPDRFSAQQFSDYHSELNMSSLELGDSALYFCASSHLGTSTDTQYFGPGTRLTVL.

V is TRBV2 and J is TRBJ1-1; 7 bases align to TRBD1. Germline V CDR1 and CDR2: SNHLY, FYNNEI. This CDR3 is built from 13 residues. V was clipped by 6 bases and J by 1 base; unmatched bases: 2. Written as DNA, the CDR3 is TGTGCCAGCAGGGGGACAGAGAACACTGAAGCTTTCTTT. Encoded protein: CASRGTENTEAFF. Drawing the rest from reference TRBV2 and TRBJ1-1, the complete variable domain is EPEVTQTPSHQVTQMGQEVILRCVPISNHLYFYWYRQILGQKVEFLVSFYNNEISEKSEIFDDQFSVERPDGSNFTLKIRSTKLEDSAMYFCASRGTENTEAFFGQGTRLTVV.

The chain carries TRBV2 and TRBJ2-1; 8 bases are shared with TRBD1. CDR3 size: 13 residues. V shed 11 bases, J shed 6 bases, and the junction held 9 bases outside the gene matches. Germline V gene lookup returns CDR1 SNHLY and CDR2 FYNNEI. In DNA form, the CDR3 reads TGTGCCTGTCCGGGACAGGTGATCAATGAGCAGTTCTTC. Translating it yields CACPGQVINEQFF.

CDR3 sequence reads: CASSLRGPEGYTF. The CDR3 DNA is TGTGCCAGCAGTTTAAGGGGGCCTGAGGGCTACACCTTC. The rearrangement joins TRBV27 to TRBJ1-2, with TRBD1 identical over 7 bases. V lost 2 bases and J lost 8; bases outside the gene matches: 5. Germline V gene sequence: CDR1 MNHEY, CDR2 SMNVEV (reference sequence). The CDR3 contains 13 residues.

The table lists this clonotype with many counts. The rearrangement uses TRBV7-2 and TRBJ2-1; D unclear. CDR1 is SGHTA and CDR2 is FQGNSA in the germline V gene. The ends were cut back, 3 bases at V and 5 bases at J, with 5 bases in the middle. CDR3 length: 12 residues. CDR3 loop: CASSLVNNEQFF. The CDR3, as DNA: TGTGCCAGCAGCTTGGTAAACAATGAGCAGTTCTTC.

In this sample, this clonotype turned up a few times. This chain links TRBV27 with TRBJ1-1, with D tentatively TRBD1 (5 bases). The CDR3 runs 14 residues. V was shortened by 5 bases and J by 0 bases, with 10 bases between the two germline ends. Germline assignment: CDR1 MNHEY and CDR2 SMNVEV (reference sequence). The CDR3 bases are TGTGCCAGCAGTGGGGGGTGGTTGAACACTGAAGCTTTCTTT. It translates to CASSGGWLNTEAFF.

J is TRBJ2-7 and V is TRBV20-1, with a possible D match to TRBD2 (7 bases). V was trimmed by 3 bases and J by 2 bases, leaving 23 bases between them. In germline, CDR1 is DFQATT, CDR2 SNEGSKA (reference sequence). The CDR3 totals 17 residues. The CDR3 nucleotides read TGCAGTGCTAGTAGGGGGACGGGAGGTTCCCAGCCCTACGAGCAGTACGTC. Protein: CSASRGTGGSQPYEQYV.

The chain employs TRBV15 and TRBJ2-1; possible D gene TRBD1, 6 bases. Germline-derived CDR1 and CDR2 are LNHNV and YYDKDF (reference sequence). The V gene lost 1 base and the J gene lost 8 bases, with 15 bases spanning the gap. The CDR3 totals 15 residues. This chain's CDR3 is CATSRGYREGDEQFF. As DNA, the CDR3 is TGTGCCACCAGCAGAGGGTACAGGGAAGGTGATGAGCAGTTCTTC. The variable domain in full, completed from reference TRBV15 and TRBJ2-1, reads DAMVIQNPRYQVTQFGKPVTLSCSQTLNHNVMYWYQQKSSQAPKLLFHYYDKDFNNEADTPDNFQSRRPNTSFCFLDIRSPGLGDTAMYLCATSRGYREGDEQFFGPGTRLTVL.

This clonotype was seen a few times. The chain combines TRBV6-5 with TRBJ2-7, with 11 bases aligning to TRBD2. Germline loops: CDR1 MNHEY, CDR2 SVGAGI. The CDR3 is 17 residues long. The J segment lost 1 base and the V segment lost 6 bases, leaving 11 bases of the junction unmatched. The CDR3 region has the DNA TGTGCCAGCAGGGAGCAACCCGGGACTAGCGGATCCTACGAGCAGTACTTC. Its protein product is CASREQPGTSGSYEQYF.

V usage is TRBV6-5 and J usage is TRBJ1-2; unclear D gene. The CDR3 has 16 residues. V was trimmed by 3 bases and J by 2 bases, leaving 16 bases between them. Germline V gene lookup returns CDR1 MNHEY and CDR2 SVGAGI. CDR3 amino acids: CASSYKSTSRNYGYTF. The CDR3 DNA follows: TGTGCCAGCAGTTATAAGTCGACCTCGAGAAACTATGGCTACACCTTC.

Many counts were recorded for this clonotype. This chain links TRBV7-9 with TRBJ2-1; D gene uncertain. The V end was cut by 2 bases, the J end by 0 bases, with 14 bases between. The CDR3 consists of 17 residues. Germline V CDR1 and CDR2: SEHNR, FQNEAQ (reference sequence). CDR3 in amino acids: CASSLNAGSHSYNEQFF. CDR3 nucleotides: TGTGCCAGCAGCTTAAATGCTGGTAGTCACTCCTACAATGAGCAGTTCTTC.

V and J are TRBV4-1 and TRBJ2-2; D remains unclear. The CDR3 totals 14 residues. The V and J ends lost 4 bases and 6 bases respectively, with 12 bases between them. Germline V lookup: CDR1 MGHRA, CDR2 YSYEKL. CDR3 DNA sequence: TGCGCCAGCAGCCTCGCCACCGGTTCCGGGGAGCTGTTTTTT. This gives the protein CASSLATGSGELFF.